This T cell receptor beta chain is drawn from a study of T cell responses to AZD1222 COVID-19 vaccine. The method was immunoSEQ multiplex PCR; TCRdb's version includes in-frame clones alone and lacks a portion of them. The repertoire has around 160,000 clones, about 90% of them found once; the top ten carry roughly 0.98%. Concerning this clone: Its target is unknown.

Whole-study results and caveats: Possibly, clonal diversity was underestimated; donors were largely white British and included more females.

Specimen: peripheral blood, collected 28 days after the second AZD1222 dose. The sequence was collected from an adult who received the AZD1222 COVID-19 vaccine.

The CDR3 bases are TGTGCCAGCAGTTACTTACCAGGGAGGAGGAACGAGCAGTTCTTC. Amino acids: CASSYLPGRRNEQFF. J is TRBJ2-1 and V is TRBV6-5, with D perhaps TRBD2 (6 bases). With 1 base removed from V and 10 bases from J, the gap between germline ends came to 17 bases. CDR1 is MNHEY, CDR2 SVGAGI, per germline. The length of the CDR3 is 15 residues.